This entry concerns a single TCR beta chain. Its antigen is not known. After removal of 2 bases from V and 2 bases from J, the junction contained 4 bases not matched to a gene. The CDR3 contains 16 residues. CDR1 is ENHRY, CDR2 SYGVKD, per germline. This sample was taken from a study of cytomegalovirus exposure and HLA in healthy donors. Study-wide context: Prior work identified some 120 million unique TCR beta sequences in some 180 million T cells.

Study-level points and caveats: Productive rates of about 90% or about 30% were seen for most TCR beta V segments in an earlier analysis.

This PCR relied on a set of 60 Vbeta primers and 13 Jbeta primers. The data were produced by immunoSEQ multiplex PCR, yet TCRdb's version contains in-frame clones alone and is incomplete. The data show some 150,000 clones, 75% to 90% seen once. This TCR was sampled from a young woman in good health and CMV-seronegative. Sequencing input: PBMCs. The chain employs TRBV10-3 and TRBJ2-7; 12 bases line up with TRBD1. The CDR3 spells CAISEGDRGRPYEQYF. The CDR3 nucleotides read TGTGCCATCAGTGAGGGGGACAGGGGGCGGCCCTACGAGCAGTACTTC.